The 25 T cell receptor beta chains in this list originate from one sample, sequenced in a study of regulatory T cells in long-lasting Graves disease. iRepertoire HTBI primers and Arm-PCR of CDR3 regions built TCR beta libraries. TCRdb re-called the multiplex PCR reads through MiXCR, storing one row per CDR3 protein. Among 650,000 to 700,000 distinct CDR3 sequences listed, approximately 31% were seen once. Time point defined: persistent/refractory GD, antithyroid drugs over 5 years with positive TRAb. Construction of the TCR library relied on RNA isolated from PBMCs. The specimen comprised peripheral blood mononuclear cells (PBMCs), sampled when the disease was refractory, from a patient treated with antithyroid drugs. Source of these receptors: a female donor with Graves disease.

This chain links TRBV19 with TRBJ1-1, with D tentatively TRBD1 (5 bases). This CDR3 is built from 14 residues. Trimming left V 9 bases short and J 0 bases short, with 14 bases between. Germline CDR1 and CDR2: LNHDA and SQIVND (reference sequence). CDR3: CASLRDGMNTEAFF. DNA for the CDR3: TGTGCCAGCCTAAGGGACGGAATGAACACTGAAGCTTTCTTT.

The chain has TRBV12-3 or TRBV12-4 and TRBJ1-1; D is unclear. The CDR3 contains 15 residues. The ends were cut back, 5 bases at V and 1 base at J, with 14 bases in the middle. CDR3 in DNA: TGTGCCAGCAGTCTATTGCGGGCGGCGAACACTGAAGCTTTCTTT. This codes for CASSLLRAANTEAFF.

The chain joins TRBV6-9 to TRBJ1-1; tentatively, D is TRBD1 (6 bases). Trimming removed 2 bases from V and 5 bases from J, with 9 bases in between. This CDR3 is built from 13 residues. Germline V gene data show CDR1 as MNHGY and CDR2 as SVAAGI. The CDR3 nucleotides read TGTGCCAGCAGTTATAAGGGGGTGACTGAAGCTTTCTTT. Amino acid sequence: CASSYKGVTEAFF.

V usage is TRBV28 and J usage is TRBJ1-5; 12 bases line up with TRBD1. This CDR3 has 16 residues. The germline V gene has CDR1 MDHEN and CDR2 SYDVKM. The J segment lost 7 bases and the V segment lost 6 bases, leaving 10 bases of the junction unmatched. The CDR3 loop reads CASSQAGQGARQPQHF. The CDR3 coding sequence is TGTGCCAGCAGCCAGGCGGGACAGGGGGCGAGACAGCCCCAGCATTTT.

This clonotype was picked up many times. J is TRBJ2-2 and V is TRBV2; TRBD1 agrees at 8 bases. Germline values: CDR1 SNHLY, CDR2 FYNNEI. CDR3 size: 14 residues. V was pared by 6 bases and J by 3 bases, with 3 bases of the junction left unmatched. The CDR3 sequence: CASRGTGDTGELFF. In nucleotides, the CDR3 is TGTGCCAGCAGGGGGACAGGAGACACCGGGGAGCTGTTTTTT.

This clonotype was found a few times. This rearrangement joins TRBV20-1 to TRBJ2-7, with a weak D call TRBD2 (6 bases). The V and J ends lost 6 bases and 3 bases respectively, with 9 bases between them. The CDR3 is 11 amino acids. The V gene's germline CDR1 is DFQATT and CDR2 SNEGSKA (reference sequence). The CDR3, as DNA: TGCAGTGCGAGACTAGGCTACGAGCAGTACTTC. Translating gives CSARLGYEQYF.

This clonotype was observed a handful of times. The J gene is TRBJ2-2, the V gene TRBV30, with D hard to call. With 0 bases removed from V and 6 bases from J, the gap between germline ends came to 8 bases. Looked up from germline, CDR1 is GTSNPN and CDR2 is SVGIG (reference sequence). The CDR3 runs to 13 residues. This chain's CDR3 is CAWSVSRSGELFF. CDR3 DNA sequence: TGTGCCTGGAGTGTATCTCGTTCCGGGGAGCTGTTTTTT.

Comment on this clonotype: A junction boundary mismatches the germline segment, possibly from a read error. The chain recombines TRBV20-1 with TRBJ1-5, with 9 nucleotides matching TRBD1. The germline CDR1 and CDR2 sequences are DFQATT and SNEGSKA (reference sequence). This CDR3 region has 14 residues. The CDR3 loop is CSARVQGAGQPQRF. In DNA form, the CDR3 reads TGCAGTGCTAGAGTACAGGGGGCCGGACAGCCCCAGCGTTTT.

This clonotype occurred a few times. V gene TRBV3-1 combines with J gene TRBJ1-6, with D unclear. This CDR3 comprises 14 residues. Germline V gene data show CDR1 as LGHDT and CDR2 as YNNKEL (reference sequence). Trimming took off 0 bases at V and 14 bases at J, with 14 bases between the two ends. The CDR3 protein is CASSQDSASRALHF. The DNA of the CDR3 is TGTGCCAGCAGCCAAGATTCTGCGTCAAGGGCCCTCCACTTT.

This chain joins TRBV6-5 and TRBJ1-2, with D unresolved. Germline V CDR1 and CDR2: MNHEY, SVGAGI. CDR3 length: 15 residues. The V gene lost 0 bases and the J gene lost 4 bases, with 12 bases spanning the gap. CDR3 sequence (DNA): TGTGCCAGCAGTTACTCGAAGGGCGCATCCTATGGCTACACCTTC. Protein: CASSYSKGASYGYTF.

This clonotype has a count of ten or more. The chain employs TRBV12-3 or TRBV12-4 and TRBJ1-1; D not resolved. V was clipped by 10 bases and J by 4 bases, with 13 bases between them. CDR3 length equals 12 residues. CDR3 nucleotides: TGTGCCACCACGGTTGAGGTCACTGAAGCTTTCTTT. This codes for CATTVEVTEAFF.

CDR3 amino acids: CASSYGGRATAFF. The CDR3 DNA is TGTGCCAGCAGTTACGGGGGCAGGGCCACGGCTTTCTTT. The chain couples TRBV6-9 to TRBJ1-1, with a tentative D call TRBD1 (6 bases). Trimming shortened V by 3 bases and J by 11 bases, and 16 bases separated the two germline ends. From germline, CDR1 is MNHGY and CDR2 SVAAGI. The CDR3 consists of 13 residues.

This clonotype appeared a few times. V gene TRBV7-6 combines with J gene TRBJ2-1; perhaps TRBD1 as D (6 bases). Germline CDR1 and CDR2: SGHVS and FNYEAQ. V was shortened by 5 bases and J by 3 bases, with 14 bases between the two germline ends. The CDR3 spans 15 residues. The CDR3 DNA reads as TGTGCCAGCAGCCCACAGGGTAACTTCTACAATGAGCAGTTCTTC. Protein sequence: CASSPQGNFYNEQFF.

This chain joins TRBV7-3 and TRBJ2-5; unclear D gene. The CDR3 is 13 residues long. V was pared by 5 bases and J by 1 base, with 8 bases between. Germline V lookup: CDR1 SGHTA, CDR2 FQGTGA. The chain's CDR3 is CASSQTRQETQYF. The CDR3 DNA follows: TGTGCCAGCAGCCAGACCCGCCAAGAGACCCAGTACTTC.

The V gene is TRBV20-1, the J gene TRBJ1-5; possible D gene TRBD1, 6 bases. The length of the CDR3 is 15 residues. V was cut by 3 bases and J by 4 bases, with 16 bases left in between. CDR1 is DFQATT and CDR2 is SNEGSKA in the germline V gene (reference sequence). CDR3 coding DNA: TGCAGTGCTAGGAGGAGTGAGGGGGTGAATCAGCCCCAGCATTTT. Protein product: CSARRSEGVNQPQHF.

The J gene is TRBJ2-7, the V gene TRBV20-1, with D hard to call. Per germline, CDR1 DFQATT and CDR2 SNEGSKA (reference sequence). V was clipped by 1 base and J by 5 bases, with 12 bases between them. The CDR3 runs to 13 residues. CDR3 loop: CSARVRGFNEQYF. The CDR3, as DNA: TGCAGTGCTAGAGTTCGCGGATTTAACGAGCAGTACTTC.

The rearrangement uses TRBV18 and TRBJ2-2, with D possibly TRBD1 on 6 matching bases. This CDR3 is built from 14 residues. Trimming stripped 3 bases from V and 3 bases from J, with 8 bases between. Germline V CDR1 and CDR2: KGHSH, LQKENI. CDR3 region: CASSPDSYTGELFF. CDR3 coding DNA: TGTGCCAGCTCACCGGACAGTTACACCGGGGAGCTGTTTTTT.

This clonotype was detected ten times or more. The genes are TRBV7-9 and TRBJ1-2; 7 bases line up with TRBD1. The V gene's germline CDR1 is SEHNR and CDR2 FQNEAQ (reference sequence). V lost 5 bases to trimming and J lost 7 bases; unmatched junction nucleotides: 7. The CDR3 consists of 13 residues. The CDR3: CASSTRDRSGYTF. Here the CDR3 DNA reads TGTGCCAGCAGCACCCGGGACAGAAGTGGCTACACCTTC. Combining the CDR3 with reference TRBV7-9 and TRBJ1-2 gives the whole variable domain DTGVSQNPRHKITKRGQNVTFRCDPISEHNRLYWYRQTLGQGPEFLTYFQNEAQLEKSRLLSDRFSAERPKGSFSTLEIQRTEQGDSAMYLCASSTRDRSGYTFGSGTRLTVV.

This clonotype was found a few times. V and J are TRBV12-3 or TRBV12-4 and TRBJ1-4; tentative D call: TRBD1 (5 bases). V gave up 4 bases and J gave up 7 bases, with 16 bases separating them. The CDR3 is 15 residues long. The CDR3 sequence is CASSWGLLRGEKLFF. The CDR3 DNA sequence: TGTGCCAGCAGTTGGGGACTTCTCAGAGGTGAAAAACTGTTTTTT.

This clonotype has only a few counts. This chain connects TRBV7-3 to TRBJ2-7, with D perhaps matching TRBD2 (6 bases). Deletions cut 5 bases from V and 2 bases from J, with 13 bases between. There are 14 residues in the CDR3. Germline V gene data show CDR1 as SGHTA and CDR2 as FQGTGA. The CDR3 DNA reads TGTGCCAGCAGCCCCTGGGGAGGACCCTACGAGCAGTACTTC. Protein: CASSPWGGPYEQYF.

This clonotype was detected only a few times. The rearrangement joins TRBV28 to TRBJ1-6; D call uncertain. V was clipped by 5 bases and J by 15 bases, with 23 bases between them. Looked up from germline, CDR1 is MDHEN and CDR2 is SYDVKM. The CDR3 contains 15 residues. CDR3 in DNA: TGTGCCAGCAGTCCAGATGATAACGACATTCAACTCCTCCACTTT. This encodes CASSPDDNDIQLLHF.

This sequence joins TRBV7-9 and TRBJ1-2; TRBD1 might be the D (6 bases). The V end was cut by 6 bases, the J end by 7 bases, with 18 bases between. The germline V gene has CDR1 SEHNR and CDR2 FQNEAQ (reference sequence). This CDR3 region has 14 residues. The CDR3 DNA follows: TGTGCCAGCAGACTAGGCGGTACAGGGCCTGGCTACACCTTC. Encoded protein: CASRLGGTGPGYTF.

This chain joins TRBV5-1 and TRBJ2-7; TRBD2 matches 9 bases. Trimming removed 3 bases from V and 3 bases from J; junction bases left unmatched: 4. The length of the CDR3 is 14 residues. Germline V gene sequence: CDR1 SGHRS, CDR2 YFSETQ. CDR3 region: CASSWKTSGYEQYF. For the CDR3, the DNA is TGCGCCAGCAGCTGGAAGACTAGCGGCTACGAGCAGTACTTC.

In this sample, this clonotype turned up once. The conserved phenylalanine or tryptophan is not found at the CDR3 terminus, so this likely reflects a read error. The chain combines TRBV11-2 with TRBJ1-1, with D perhaps matching TRBD1 (6 bases). V was cut by 5 bases and J by 0 bases, with 13 bases left in between. The germline V gene encodes CDR1 SGHAT and CDR2 FQNNGV. The CDR3 totals 15 residues. The chain's CDR3 is CASSPRGAMNTEAFL. CDR3 in DNA: TGTGCCAGCAGCCCGCGGGGGGCCATGAACACTGAAGCTTTCCTT.

In this sample, this clonotype turned up many times. The CDR3 here is CASSLARSGRGELFF. The CDR3 bases are TGTGCCAGCAGTTTAGCGCGTAGCGGGAGAGGGGAGCTGTTTTTT. The J gene is TRBJ2-2, the V gene TRBV12-3 or TRBV12-4, with 9 bases identical to TRBD2. This CDR3 is 15 amino acids long. J was trimmed by 8 bases and V by 0 bases; bases with no gene match: 4.